The 23 T cell receptor beta chains listed next were all sequenced from one sample in a study of T cell clonality in common variable immunodeficiency (dated by TCRdb to the mid-2010s). The library was made by the immunoSEQ multiplex PCR assay. As stored in TCRdb, this immuneACCESS dataset retains in-frame rearrangements with V and J assigned. A fraction of the clones does not appear; measured against another copy, unresolved V genes explain less than half of the discrepancy, and the remainder lacks a known reason. There are about 45,000 clones in this sample, and none of them is a singleton. Of the sample, approximately 0.68% is held by the ten largest clones. Sequencing was carried out using peripheral blood mononuclear cells. All receptors derive from a person aged 18-69 years in good health.

Concerning this clone itself: The CDR3 end is not reached by the read, which stops 3 residues before it; the germline J gene fills it in. The chain combines TRBV5-1 with TRBJ2-4; 9 bases are a match to TRBD1. CDR3 length: 18 residues. The V gene end was trimmed by 8 bases and the J gene end by 3 bases; junction bases not matched to a gene: 18. From germline, CDR1 is SGHRS and CDR2 YFSETQ. CDR3 sequence reads: CASFFGDRAKYVKNIQYF. Partial CDR3 DNA: TGCGCCAGTTTTTTTGGGGACAGGGCAAAGTATGTCAAAAACATT. Full variable domain (remainder filled in from reference TRBV5-1 and TRBJ2-4): KAGVTQTPRYLIKTRGQQVTLSCSPISGHRSVSWYQQTPGQGLQFLFEYFSETQRNKGNFPGRFSGRQFSNSRSEMNVSTLELGDSALYLCASFFGDRAKYVKNIQYFGAGTRLSVL.

There are many counts of this clone. The read halts 3 residues ahead of the CDR3 end, with the missing end drawn from the germline J gene. The V gene is TRBV7-3, the J gene TRBJ1-2; 9 bases map to TRBD1. The CDR3 is made up of 16 amino acids. In germline, CDR1 is SGHTA, CDR2 FQGTGA. V trimming: 5 bases; J trimming: 3 bases; junction bases outside the gene matches: 10. The CDR3 bases that were read are TGTGCCAGCAGCATCCAACAGGGGGCTAAGGACTATGGC. It encodes CASSIQQGAKDYG. The full-length CDR3 reads as CASSIQQGAKDYGYTF. Together with reference TRBV7-3 and TRBJ1-2, the CDR3 gives the full variable domain: GAGVSQTPSNKVTEKGKYVELRCDPISGHTALYWYRQSLGQGPEFLIYFQGTGAADDSGLPNDRFFAVRPEGSVSTLKIQRTERGDSAVYLCASSIQQGAKDYGYTFGSGTRLTVV.

This clone was seen ten or more times. From the germline J gene comes the end of the CDR3, since the read stops 3 residues before it. This sequence joins TRBV7-6 and TRBJ2-3, with TRBD2 identical over 9 bases. The CDR3 sequence is 17 residues long. V shed 2 bases, J shed 2 bases, and the junction held 8 bases outside the gene matches. From germline, CDR1 is SGHVS and CDR2 FNYEAQ. CDR3 region: CASSLSGGGAYTDTQYF. The sequenced part of the CDR3 DNA is TGTGCCAGCAGCTTATCTGGCGGGGGGGCTTACACAGATACG.

This clone was picked up many times. The CDR3 is cut off 3 residues early in the read; its end comes from the germline J gene. This chain connects TRBV20-1 to TRBJ1-1, with D possibly TRBD1 on 6 matching bases. This CDR3 is built from 13 residues. Between the trimmed V and J ends, which lost 3 bases and 5 bases, there was a span of 13 bases. Germline values: CDR1 DFQATT, CDR2 SNEGSKA (reference sequence). CDR3 residues: CSASRGGDTEAFF. The part of the CDR3 DNA that was read is TGCAGTGCTAGTCGAGGGGGTGATACTGAA.

Many counts were recorded for this clone. Read data end 3 residues before the CDR3 end; the end is taken from the germline J gene. The chain combines TRBV2 with TRBJ2-1; tentative D call: TRBD2 (6 bases). V was clipped by 8 bases and J by 0 bases, with 8 bases between them. The CDR3 has 13 amino acids. From germline, CDR1 is SNHLY and CDR2 FYNNEI. The CDR3 reads CASRGSSYNEQFF. The covered CDR3 bases are TGTGCCAGCCGGGGGAGCTCCTACAATGAG.

This clone came up many times. The read halts 3 residues ahead of the CDR3 end, with the missing end drawn from the germline J gene. The genes are TRBV20-1 and TRBJ2-1; maybe TRBD2 (6 bases). The germline V and J ends were trimmed by 3 bases and 1 base, with 10 bases remaining between them. Germline-derived CDR1 and CDR2 are DFQATT and SNEGSKA (reference sequence). This CDR3 spans 14 amino acids. CDR3 sequence: CSASGDSSYNEQFF. The sequenced CDR3 bases are TGCAGTGCTAGCGGGGACTCATCCTACAATGAG.

This clone was recorded many times. The read stops 3 residues short of the end of the CDR3; the missing end is completed from the germline J gene. The V gene is TRBV7-3, the J gene TRBJ2-2, with TRBD1 identical over 12 bases. CDR3 length: 17 amino acids. Germline assignment: CDR1 SGHTA and CDR2 FQGTGA. V lost 4 bases to trimming and J lost 7 bases; unmatched junction nucleotides: 10. CDR3 DNA, as far as it was read: TGTGCCAGCAGCTCGCCGGGACAGGGGGCGTCAGGCGGGGAG. Translated, it gives CASSSPGQGASGGE. The CDR3 as a whole reads CASSSPGQGASGGELFF.

This clone has at least ten counts. The read falls 3 residues short of the CDR3 end, and the missing part is taken from the germline J gene. The J gene is TRBJ1-1, the V gene TRBV4-1, with D possibly TRBD1 on 5 matching bases. V gave up 4 bases and J gave up 1 base, with 16 bases separating them. The CDR3 spans 16 residues. Germline V gene sequence: CDR1 MGHRA, CDR2 YSYEKL. Incomplete CDR3 DNA: TGCGCCAGCAGCCCCTCCCCTAGGGGTGGGAACACTGAA. Protein product: CASSPSPRGGNTE. The complete CDR3 reads CASSPSPRGGNTEAFF.

This clone was detected many times. The read ends 3 residues early relative to the CDR3; the germline J gene fills the gap. The chain combines TRBV20-1 with TRBJ1-5; 9 positions match TRBD1. The V gene's germline CDR1 is DFQATT and CDR2 SNEGSKA (reference sequence). Losses at the gene ends were 5 bases for V and 0 bases for J; bases not matched to a gene: 8. There are 16 residues in the CDR3. The CDR3 is CSAGTGNQGSNQPQHF. The DNA read from the CDR3 is TGCAGTGCTGGGACAGGGAATCAGGGTAGCAATCAGCCC.

This clone was recorded at least ten times. The read ends 3 residues shy of where the CDR3 ends; the end is completed using the germline J gene. The chain couples TRBV12-3 or TRBV12-4 to TRBJ1-2; D gene unclear. With 7 bases removed from V and 7 bases from J, the gap between germline ends came to 16 bases. This CDR3 contains 13 residues. The DNA read from the CDR3 is TGTGCCAGCACCGACTTGAAGTGGCCTGGC. It is translated as CASTDLKWPG. The whole CDR3 is CASTDLKWPGYTF.

This clone appeared many times. CDR3 in amino acids: CASSRAGWNTEAFF. Partial CDR3 DNA: TGTGCCAGTAGTAGGGCAGGGTGGAACACTGAA. The chain is built from TRBV19 and TRBJ1-1, with TRBD1 as a possible D gene (5 bases). The read is 3 residues too short to cover the CDR3 end, so that end is filled in from the germline J gene. Trimming pared 4 bases from V and 1 base from J, leaving 10 bases between. Germline-derived CDR1 and CDR2 are LNHDA and SQIVND (reference sequence). The CDR3 covers 14 residues.

In its sample, this clone was seen many times. The observed sequence ends 3 residues before the CDR3 terminus, with the missing tail filled in from the germline J gene. The chain uses TRBV27 and TRBJ1-1; 9 bases line up with TRBD1. The CDR3 spans 15 residues. J gave up 4 bases and V 0 bases, and 3 bases lay outside the gene matches. Germline V lookup: CDR1 MNHEY, CDR2 SMNVEV (reference sequence). CDR3 bases read: TGTGCCAGCAGTTTATCCCCGGACAGGGGCACTGAA. It translates to CASSLSPDRGTE. The full CDR3 protein is CASSLSPDRGTEAFF.

At least ten counts were recorded for this clone. The CDR3 extends 3 residues past the end of the read, so its final part is completed from the germline J gene. Different DNA sequences within this sample yield the same CDR3. This sequence joins TRBV19 and TRBJ1-1, with D perhaps matching TRBD1 (5 bases). Germline lookup yields CDR1 LNHDA and CDR2 SQIVND (reference sequence). The CDR3 runs to 14 residues. V was trimmed by 3 bases and J by 1 base, leaving 9 bases between them. The CDR3 bases that were read are TGTGCCAGTAGTATCGGGCAGGGGAACACTGAA. It yields the protein CASSIGQGNTE. The full CDR3 is CASSIGQGNTEAFF.

The table lists this clone with many counts. The DNA ends 3 residues before the CDR3 does, and the rest of the CDR3 is filled in from the germline J gene. The chain has TRBV7-9 and TRBJ1-2, with 12 bases aligning to TRBD1. The V gene end was trimmed by 1 base and the J gene end by 5 bases; junction bases not matched to a gene: 2. CDR1 and CDR2 (germline): SEHNR, FQNEAQ (reference sequence). The CDR3 sequence is 15 residues long. The DNA read from the CDR3 is TGTGCCAGCAGCTTAGGGGACAGGGGGCCTTATGGC. This sequence encodes CASSLGDRGPYG. Given in full, the CDR3 is CASSLGDRGPYGYTF.

This clone was recorded at least ten times. Sequencing ends 3 residues short of the CDR3 end; the germline J gene provides the rest. The rearrangement links TRBV7-9 to TRBJ1-6, with TRBD1 identical over 7 bases. There are 13 residues in the CDR3. CDR1 is SEHNR and CDR2 is FQNEAQ in the germline V gene (reference sequence). V was pared by 4 bases and J by 9 bases, with 3 bases of the junction left unmatched. The covered CDR3 bases are TGTGCCAGCAGCTGGGAGGGGGCTTCACCC. Translated: CASSWEGASP. The CDR3 in full is CASSWEGASPLHF.

This clone came up many times. The CDR3 reads CASSLDRLAGVDTQYF. Incomplete CDR3 DNA: TGTGCCAGCAGTTTGGATCGGCTAGCGGGGGTAGATACG. This chain joins TRBV12-3 or TRBV12-4 and TRBJ2-3; 10 bases line up with TRBD2. Sequencing ends 3 residues short of the CDR3 end; the germline J gene provides the rest. The V and J ends lost 3 bases and 5 bases, in that order; junction bases with no gene match: 8. The CDR3 length is 16 residues.

This clone was seen ten or more times. The sequence runs out 3 residues before the end of the CDR3; the remainder is reconstructed from the germline J gene. The rearrangement uses TRBV20-1 and TRBJ2-5; D unclear. CDR1 DFQATT and CDR2 SNEGSKA come from the germline V gene (reference sequence). With 6 bases removed from V and 0 bases from J, the gap between germline ends came to 8 bases. The CDR3 contains 12 residues. CDR3 bases read: TGCAGTGCCCACCACTACCAAGAGACC. This translates into CSAHHYQET. The whole CDR3 sequence reads CSAHHYQETQYF.

There are many counts of this clone. Read coverage stops 3 residues before the CDR3 terminus; the germline J gene supplies the remainder. The chain uses TRBV5-4 and TRBJ1-1, with TRBD1 matching over 8 bases. Per the germline V gene, CDR1 is SGHNT and CDR2 is YYREEE (reference sequence). This CDR3 comprises 15 residues. V dropped 4 bases and J dropped 0; count of bases not matched to a gene: 5. CDR3 residues: CASSDDRGMNTEAFF. The sequenced CDR3 bases are TGTGCCAGCAGCGACGACAGGGGTATGAACACTGAA.

This clone came up many times. The CDR3 is cut off 3 residues early in the read; its end comes from the germline J gene. This chain links TRBV5-1 with TRBJ1-1; 9 bases agree with TRBD1. CDR3 length: 15 residues. Germline trimming cut 0 bases from V and 5 bases from J; bases unmatched to any gene: 5. Germline V gene sequence: CDR1 SGHRS, CDR2 YFSETQ. The DNA read from the CDR3 is TGCGCCAGCAGCTTGGGGACAGGGGTCGGAACTGAA. It codes for CASSLGTGVGTE. The entire CDR3 sequence reads CASSLGTGVGTEAFF. The full variable domain, its missing parts supplied by reference TRBV5-1 and TRBJ1-1, is KAGVTQTPRYLIKTRGQQVTLSCSPISGHRSVSWYQQTPGQGLQFLFEYFSETQRNKGNFPGRFSGRQFSNSRSEMNVSTLELGDSALYLCASSLGTGVGTEAFFGQGTRLTVV.

This clone was counted at least ten times. The CDR3 end is not reached by the read, which stops 3 residues before it; the germline J gene fills it in. The chain employs TRBV6-2 or TRBV6-3 and TRBJ1-2; 7 nucleotides line up with TRBD1. J was trimmed by 7 bases and V by 7 bases; bases with no gene match: 3. CDR3 length: 11 amino acids. The germline V gene has CDR1 MNHEY and CDR2 SVGEGT. Partial CDR3 DNA: TGTGCCAGCAACTCAGGGGGTGGC. Residues: CASNSGGG. The full CDR3 sequence reads CASNSGGGYTF.

This clone was counted at least ten times. The observed sequence ends 3 residues before the CDR3 terminus, with the missing tail filled in from the germline J gene. The chain is built from TRBV10-2 and TRBJ1-2; D is uncertain. This CDR3 is built from 15 residues. Trimming shortened V by 0 bases and J by 2 bases, and 10 bases separated the two germline ends. Germline values: CDR1 WSHSY, CDR2 SAAADI. CDR3 sequence reads: CASSESAGQNYGYTF. The sequenced CDR3 bases are TGCGCCAGCAGTGAGTCGGCAGGTCAGAACTATGGC.

This clone was detected ten times or more. Sequencing ends 3 residues short of the CDR3 end; the germline J gene provides the rest. V gene TRBV20-1 combines with J gene TRBJ2-1; D might be TRBD2 (6 bases). Germline CDR1 is DFQATT and CDR2 is SNEGSKA (reference sequence). CDR3 length: 16 amino acids. V was pared by 6 bases and J by 5 bases, with 23 bases between. The CDR3 DNA, read in part, is TGCAGTGCCGCGCCGAGGGGCGGACTACACAACAATGAG. Amino acid sequence: CSAAPRGGLHNNE. The entire CDR3 sequence reads CSAAPRGGLHNNEQFF.

This clone was seen at least ten times. The read terminates 3 residues ahead of where the CDR3 ends, so the germline J gene completes it. The rearrangement uses TRBV30 and TRBJ1-6; 7 nucleotides match TRBD1. The CDR3 is made up of 12 amino acids. The junction had 4 bases not matched to a gene; V was cut back by 5 bases and J by 9 bases. Germline V gives CDR1 GTSNPN, CDR2 SVGIG (reference sequence). CDR3 bases read: TGTGCCTGGGGGACAGACCTTTCACCC. Protein: CAWGTDLSP. The whole CDR3 reads CAWGTDLSPLHF. Supplemented by reference TRBV30 and TRBJ1-6, the full variable domain reads SQTIHQWPATLVQPVGSPLSLECTVEGTSNPNLYWYRQAAGRGLQLLFYSVGIGQISSEVPQNLSASRPQDRQFILSSKKLLLSDSGFYLCAWGTDLSPLHFGNGTRLTVT.